This T cell receptor (beta chain) is from a study of blood T cells in healthy people across ages. Study-wide points: It was the long-lived donors that had more naive CD4+ cells and higher diversity than aged donors.

The second PCR ran about 6 to 12 cycles with a sample-barcoded 5' primer and J-beta primers. TCRdb re-analysed the 5' RACE reads in MiXCR, keeping a single row per CDR3 protein. The sample yields more than 1.4 million distinct CDR3 sequences, 42% seen once. Trimming removed 0 bases at V and 5 bases at J, with 14 bases between. There are 16 residues in the CDR3. Germline-derived CDR1 and CDR2 are SGHAT and FQNNGV. For this clonotype: No antigen is known for it.

The sample taken for sequencing was blood. The gene calls are TRBV11-2 and TRBJ2-1; D not resolved. The source of this sequence is a woman between 18 and 29 years old in good health. CDR3 amino acids: CASSLEGNSKDNEQFF. In nucleotides, the CDR3 is TGTGCCAGCAGCTTAGAGGGTAACTCCAAAGACAATGAGCAGTTCTTC.